These 9 T cell receptor beta chains were sequenced from one sample in a study of vaccination and CD4 T cells after COVID-19. No antigen is known for these receptors. Cultured CD4+ T-cell DNA underwent Oncomine TCR Beta short-read sequencing. MiXCR was run by TCRdb on the PCR reads, yielding one entry per CDR3 protein. Among around 18,000 distinct CDR3 sequences listed, approximately 70% were seen once. The treatment here: roughly 10-day PBMC culture with coronavirus spike peptide pools or control peptides (ViraFEST assay). What was sequenced was CD4+ T cells from blood, cultured in vitro. The receptors come from a human donor who had recovered from COVID-19.

The chain couples TRBV6-1 to TRBJ1-2; 7 positions match TRBD1. The CDR3 has 14 residues. Germline CDR1 is MNHNS and CDR2 is SASEGT. Trimming took 6 bases from V and 8 from J; bases not matched to a gene: 12. The CDR3 DNA reads TGTGCCAGCAGGAGACAGGGATCCTCGGGCGGCTACACCTTC. Translated, it gives CASRRQGSSGGYTF.

This chain joins TRBV12-3 or TRBV12-4 and TRBJ1-5; possibly TRBD1 for D (5 bases). This CDR3 has 13 residues. V was clipped by 4 bases and J by 4 bases, with 8 bases between them. The CDR3 region is CASSWTMNQPQHF. The DNA of the CDR3 is TGTGCCAGCAGTTGGACAATGAATCAGCCCCAGCATTTT.

This clonotype was counted once. J is TRBJ1-3 and V is TRBV6-5; no clear D. The CDR3 is made up of 16 amino acids. V dropped 2 bases and J dropped 2 bases, with 13 bases sitting between them. Germline lookup yields CDR1 MNHEY and CDR2 SVGAGI. The CDR3 loop is CASSYRSLRAGNTIYF. In DNA, the CDR3 is TGTGCCAGCAGTTACAGATCTTTGAGGGCTGGAAACACCATATATTTT.

The chain recombines TRBV6-1 with TRBJ2-3; D uncertain. CDR1 and CDR2 from the germline V gene are MNHNS and SASEGT. This CDR3 spans 13 amino acids. V lost 6 bases to trimming and J lost 1 base, with 8 bases between them. For the CDR3, the DNA is TGTGCCAGCAGGATGGACGGCACAGATACGCAGTATTTT. It translates to CASRMDGTDTQYF.

This chain uses TRBV19 with TRBJ2-1; D uncertain. V lost 0 bases and J lost 0, with 6 bases in between. Germline V gene sequence: CDR1 LNHDA, CDR2 SQIVND (reference sequence). This CDR3 is 15 amino acids long. The DNA for the CDR3 is TGTGCCAGTAGTATAGAGGTGAGCTCCTACAATGAGCAGTTCTTC. Its protein product is CASSIEVSSYNEQFF.

The chain links TRBV7-9 to TRBJ2-3; TRBD1 agrees at 7 bases. V was pared by 5 bases and J by 1 base, with 12 bases of the junction left unmatched. Germline V gene sequence: CDR1 SEHNR, CDR2 FQNEAQ (reference sequence). The length of the CDR3 is 17 residues. The CDR3 sequence: CASSLTGAPSGTDTQYF. The DNA of the CDR3 is TGTGCCAGCAGCCTTACAGGGGCCCCTAGTGGCACAGATACGCAGTATTTT.

This clonotype was counted a single time. The chain links TRBV11-3 to TRBJ1-2, with D hard to call. Per the germline V gene, CDR1 is SGHNT and CDR2 is YENEEA. The CDR3 contains 13 residues. Trimming left V 5 bases short and J 4 bases short, with 11 bases between. The CDR3 DNA is TGTGCCAGCAGCCCTGGCGGTGGCTATGGCTACACCTTC. Protein: CASSPGGGYGYTF.

This clonotype was recorded a few times. The chain employs TRBV15 and TRBJ1-5, with D unclear. V lost 0 bases to trimming and J lost 9 bases, with 12 bases between them. The germline gives CDR1 LNHNV, CDR2 YYDKDF (reference sequence). The CDR3 is 14 residues long. The CDR3 DNA sequence: TGTGCCACCAGCAGAGATCCAGACTCCCTGCCCCAGCATTTT. Protein product: CATSRDPDSLPQHF.

This chain uses TRBV7-9 with TRBJ2-3; no clear D gene. The CDR3 spans 13 residues. Germline-derived CDR1 and CDR2 are SEHNR and FQNEAQ (reference sequence). Trimming left V 5 bases short and J 4 bases short, with 10 bases between. The CDR3 reads CASSTMRSDTQYF. The CDR3 DNA reads TGTGCCAGCAGCACAATGAGGTCAGATACGCAGTATTTT. Full variable domain (remainder filled in from reference TRBV7-9 and TRBJ2-3): DTGVSQNPRHKITKRGQNVTFRCDPISEHNRLYWYRQTLGQGPEFLTYFQNEAQLEKSRLLSDRFSAERPKGSFSTLEIQRTEQGDSAMYLCASSTMRSDTQYFGPGTRLTVL.